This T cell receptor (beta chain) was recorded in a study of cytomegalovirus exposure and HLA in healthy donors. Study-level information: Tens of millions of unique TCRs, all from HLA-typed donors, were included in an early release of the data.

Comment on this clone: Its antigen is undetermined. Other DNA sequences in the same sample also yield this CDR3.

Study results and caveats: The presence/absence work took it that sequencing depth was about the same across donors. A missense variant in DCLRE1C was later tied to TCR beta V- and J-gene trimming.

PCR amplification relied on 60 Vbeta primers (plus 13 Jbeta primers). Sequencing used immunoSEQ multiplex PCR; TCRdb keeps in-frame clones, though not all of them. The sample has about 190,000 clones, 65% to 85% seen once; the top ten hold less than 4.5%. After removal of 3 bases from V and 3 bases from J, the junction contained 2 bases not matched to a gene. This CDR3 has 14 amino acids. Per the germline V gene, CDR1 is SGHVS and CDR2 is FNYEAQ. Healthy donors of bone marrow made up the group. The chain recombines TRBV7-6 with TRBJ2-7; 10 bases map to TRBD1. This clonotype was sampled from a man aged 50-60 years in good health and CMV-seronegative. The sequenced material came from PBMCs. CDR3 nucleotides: TGTGCCAGCAGCTTCGGGACAGGGGACTACGAGCAGTACTTC. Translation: CASSFGTGDYEQYF.